Here is one TCR beta chain with its context. Germline CDR1 MNHEY, CDR2 SMNVEV (reference sequence). This CDR3 is 14 amino acids long. Trimming cost V 0 bases and J 10 bases; bases outside gene matches: 9. The sample is drawn from a study of blood T cell repertoires in COVID-19. Study-wide background: COVID-19 samples, acute and convalescent, were from the United States, Italy and Spain. Nucleic acid was either cDNA or gDNA, and it came from T cells, B-cell-depleted T cells, or PBMCs.

Profiling relied on immunoSEQ multiplex PCR, and the TCRdb table lists in-frame clones only, not all of them. There are about 220,000 clones in the sample; approximately 80% occur only once, and roughly 13% lies in the top ten. The clonotype comes from a human donor in a cohort sampled during active COVID-19. The gene calls are TRBV27 and TRBJ2-7, with 7 bases that match TRBD2. Source material: peripheral blood. The CDR3 coding sequence is TGTGCCAGCAGTTTATCTAGCGGGTACTCGTCCCAGTACTTC. Its protein product is CASSLSSGYSSQYF.